This TCR beta chain was retrieved from a study of cytomegalovirus exposure and HLA in healthy donors. General observations from the study: In a later analysis, a missense DCLRE1C variant was linked to TCR beta V- and J-gene trimming. Versus the approximately 700-donor mean, an Asian-associated ancestry cluster reportedly showed fewer N-insertions in a later analysis. Reports described diagnosis of cytomegalovirus status by the classifier as highly specific and sensitive.

A note on this clone: Its antigen is as yet unknown.

The donors, nominally healthy at sampling, likely had unrecorded immune exposures. The PCR made use of 60 Vbeta and 13 Jbeta primers. Assay: immunoSEQ multiplex PCR; the TCRdb copy retains only in-frame clones and omits some. The repertoire holds 150,000 to 200,000 clones, with roughly 84% as singletons. The receptor comes from a boy younger than 18 in good health and CMV-seronegative. The sample was PBMCs.

The CDR3 DNA follows: TGTGCCAGCTCACCCAGACTAGCGGAAGGGTACGAGCAGTACTTC. It encodes CASSPRLAEGYEQYF. The chain is built from TRBV18 and TRBJ2-7; 9 positions match TRBD2. From germline, CDR1 is KGHSH and CDR2 LQKENI. The V gene end was trimmed by 3 bases and the J gene end by 4 bases; junction bases not matched to a gene: 7. The CDR3 totals 15 residues.